Given below is one TCR beta chain in context. What it binds is unknown. The data stem from a study of post-analysis software for immune sequencing data. General observations from the study: Included in a set of roughly five TRBV segments more frequent in patients than controls were TRBV5-6, TRBV5-1 and TRBV20-1. Strong same-batch co-clustering of samples appeared with F measure clustering.

Germline assignment: CDR1 SGHDT and CDR2 YYEEEE. After removal of 3 bases from V and 7 bases from J, the junction contained 5 bases not matched to a gene. The CDR3 consists of 13 residues. TCR beta cDNA libraries had unique molecular identifiers. The source material, roughly 0.9 to 11 million T cells, gave rise to about 520,000 cDNA molecules. TCRdb redid the calling of the PCR reads with MiXCR, one entry per CDR3 protein. This sample yields hundreds of thousands of distinct CDR3 sequences, of which over 45% are seen a single time; 11% belongs to the top ten. The chain employs TRBV5-6 and TRBJ2-7; 9 positions match TRBD1. The TCR sequence derives from a girl aged 2 to 9 with multiple sclerosis. Input material: blood. As DNA, the CDR3 is TGTGCCAGCAGCTGGGACAGGGTCTATGAGCAGTACTTC. This codes for CASSWDRVYEQYF.